This T cell receptor (beta chain) emerged from a study of early stage breast cancer tumors. Study context: About 80% of the 16 invasive tumors were ER+, PR+ and HER2-.

Measured with immunoSEQ multiplex PCR; TCRdb has only the in-frame clones, and not every one. Among 39,000 or so clones listed, approximately 72% were seen once. Study-level findings and limits: Compared with adjacent normal breast, tumors showed about 2.5-fold denser, more clonal T cells. Blood repertoires resembled normal breast more than tumor.

A note on this clone: Its antigen remains unidentified.

The clonotype originates from a person aged 45-65 years with breast cancer. Sequenced: blood.

As DNA, the CDR3 is TGTGCCAGTTGCCCGGACACGCCGCGAACTGAAGCTTTCTTT. Protein product: CASCPDTPRTEAFF. The chain is built from TRBV19 and TRBJ1-1; D perhaps matches TRBD1 (5 bases). V dropped 8 bases and J dropped 5 bases, with 18 bases sitting between them. The CDR3 is 14 amino acids. Germline V gives CDR1 LNHDA, CDR2 SQIVND (reference sequence). Looking up the rest from reference TRBV19 and TRBJ1-1 gives the full variable domain: DGGITQSPKYLFRKEGQNVTLSCEQNLNHDAMYWYRQDPGQGLRLIYYSQIVNDFQKGDIAEGYSVSREKKESFPLTVTSAQKNPTAFYLCASCPDTPRTEAFFGQGTRLTVV.